These 22 T cell receptor beta chains came from one sample sequenced in a study of blood T cell repertoires in COVID-19 (dated by TCRdb to 2020 to 2022). The library relied on the immunoSEQ multiplex PCR assay. Here the immuneACCESS table is served through TCRdb, limited to in-frame sequences with V and J called. Missing clones are a known gap in these copies; in checked studies unresolved V genes cover under half, and the rest lacks a known reason. The sample table lists about 270,000 clones, less than 95% of them with a count of one. The ten largest make up roughly 2.9% of the sample. Material: PBMCs or T cells enriched from blood (not recorded which). The receptor source for this set is a middle-aged man who had been exposed to COVID-19.

The chain joins TRBV24-1 to TRBJ2-1; D remains ambiguous. CDR1 and CDR2 from the germline V gene are KGHDR and SFDVKD. There are 13 residues in the CDR3. Trimming removed 0 bases at V and 9 bases at J, with 8 bases between. The CDR3 region has the DNA TGTGCCACCAGTGATTTGATGGCGGCTGAGCAGTTCTTC. Its protein is CATSDLMAAEQFF.

The chain couples TRBV11-2 to TRBJ2-7; 8 bases fit TRBD2. The CDR3 extends over 17 amino acids. The germline gives CDR1 SGHAT, CDR2 FQNNGV. The V segment lost 0 bases and the J segment 3 bases; nucleotides outside the gene matches: 10. The CDR3 coding sequence is TGTGCCAGCAGCTTAGATTTTGGGACTAGGGGTATCTACGAGCAGTACTTC. This sequence encodes CASSLDFGTRGIYEQYF. The full variable domain, its missing parts supplied by reference TRBV11-2 and TRBJ2-7, is EAGVAQSPRYKIIEKRQSVAFWCNPISGHATLYWYQQILGQGPKLLIQFQNNGVVDDSQLPKDRFSAERLKGVDSTLKIQPAKLEDSAVYLCASSLDFGTRGIYEQYFGPGTRLTVT.

V usage is TRBV4-1 and J usage is TRBJ2-3; maybe TRBD1 (5 bases). The CDR3 is 15 amino acids. Germline CDR1 MGHRA, CDR2 YSYEKL. V shed 0 bases and J shed 4 bases, with 11 bases lying between them. CDR3 in DNA: TGCGCCAGCAGCCAAGATGCAGGGCCGTCAGATACGCAGTATTTT. Translating it yields CASSQDAGPSDTQYF.

The chain carries TRBV19 and TRBJ1-2; D might be TRBD1 (6 bases). The germline V gene encodes CDR1 LNHDA and CDR2 SQIVND (reference sequence). V was cut by 5 bases and J by 0 bases, with 16 bases left in between. The CDR3 is 16 residues long. The DNA for the CDR3 is TGTGCCAGTAGTGCCGAGGCGGGGGCATCTAACTATGGCTACACCTTC. Protein sequence: CASSAEAGASNYGYTF.

The V and J genes are TRBV10-1 and TRBJ2-3; D not resolved. Germline values: CDR1 WNHNN, CDR2 SYGVQD (reference sequence). The CDR3 extends over 15 amino acids. V lost 0 bases, J lost 1 base, and 8 bases lay in between. CDR3 sequence reads: CASSESIRGTDTQYF. The CDR3 coding sequence is TGCGCCAGCAGTGAGTCGATTCGGGGCACAGATACGCAGTATTTT.

The chain is built from TRBV19 and TRBJ1-5; 9 nucleotides line up with TRBD1. The V gene end was trimmed by 1 base and the J gene end by 0 bases; junction bases not matched to a gene: 1. The CDR3 has 16 residues. CDR1 is LNHDA, CDR2 SQIVND, per germline (reference sequence). CDR3 nucleotides: TGTGCCAGTAGTATAGGGACAGGGGATAGCAATCAGCCCCAGCATTTT. It specifies CASSIGTGDSNQPQHF.

V is TRBV27 and J is TRBJ1-1; 7 bases line up with TRBD1. The CDR3 spans 15 residues. With V trimmed by 8 bases and J by 7 bases, 16 bases remained unmatched. Germline lookup yields CDR1 MNHEY and CDR2 SMNVEV (reference sequence). The DNA for the CDR3 is TGTGCCAGCCAACCATTCCCCAGACAGGGCGGTGAAGCTTTCTTT. Protein sequence: CASQPFPRQGGEAFF.

The V gene is TRBV5-4, the J gene TRBJ2-7; possibly TRBD1 for D (6 bases). The CDR3 covers 15 residues. Germline V gene data show CDR1 as SGHNT and CDR2 as YYREEE (reference sequence). The V end was cut by 4 bases, the J end by 1 base, with 15 bases between. CDR3 residues: CASSQDREVSYEQYF. For the CDR3, the DNA is TGTGCCAGCAGCCAGGACAGAGAAGTTTCCTACGAGCAGTACTTC. Full variable domain (remainder filled in from reference TRBV5-4 and TRBJ2-7): ETGVTQSPTHLIKTRGQQVTLRCSSQSGHNTVSWYQQALGQGPQFIFQYYREEENGRGNFPPRFSGLQFPNYSSELNVNALELDDSALYLCASSQDREVSYEQYFGPGTRLTVT.

V gene TRBV9 combines with J gene TRBJ2-1; TRBD2 matches 11 bases. The germline CDR1 and CDR2 sequences are SGDLS and YYNGEE. The CDR3 length is 16 residues. With 2 bases clipped from V and 4 bases from J, the junction kept 5 bases outside the gene matches. CDR3 DNA: TGTGCCAGCAGCGTTTTAGCGGGAGGGCCTTACAATGAGCAGTTCTTC. This encodes CASSVLAGGPYNEQFF.

This clone appeared once. J is TRBJ1-2 and V is TRBV29-1; 9 bases align to TRBD1. Germline V lookup: CDR1 SQVTM, CDR2 ANQGSEA. This CDR3 contains 12 residues. With 6 bases clipped from V and 4 bases from J, the junction kept 3 bases outside the gene matches. The CDR3 sequence: CSVPGQGYGYTF. The CDR3 DNA follows: TGCAGCGTCCCGGGACAGGGCTATGGCTACACCTTC.

The chain carries TRBV5-6 and TRBJ2-7; possibly TRBD1 for D (5 bases). The germline gives CDR1 SGHDT, CDR2 YYEEEE. V was trimmed by 2 bases and J by 2 bases, leaving 14 bases between them. The CDR3 has 15 amino acids. CDR3 bases: TGTGCCAGCAGCTTTCTGGGGCTGGTCACCTACGAGCAGTACTTC. It yields the protein CASSFLGLVTYEQYF.

CDR3 loop: CASSLSWEELFF. The CDR3 nucleotides are TGTGCCAGCAGTTTATCGTGGGAGGAACTGTTTTTT. V usage is TRBV28 and J usage is TRBJ1-4; no reliable D call. V was cut by 1 base and J by 12 bases, with 9 bases left in between. Germline CDR1 is MDHEN and CDR2 is SYDVKM. This CDR3 has 12 amino acids.

There are a few counts of this clone. The chain employs TRBV6-5 and TRBJ1-1; tentative D call: TRBD1 (6 bases). The length of the CDR3 is 12 residues. V was cut by 6 bases and J by 6 bases, with 11 bases left in between. CDR1 and CDR2 from the germline V gene are MNHEY and SVGAGI. The CDR3 nucleotides are TGTGCCAGCAGACAGGGTAACGCTGAAGCTTTCTTT. Amino acid sequence: CASRQGNAEAFF.

The CDR3: CASRDPSGSIYEQYF. CDR3 DNA: TGCGCCAGCAGAGATCCTAGCGGGAGTATCTACGAGCAGTACTTC. The V gene is TRBV10-1, the J gene TRBJ2-7; 10 nucleotides align to TRBD2. CDR3 size: 15 residues. V gave up 6 bases and J gave up 3 bases; unmatched junction bases: 8. The germline V gene has CDR1 WNHNN and CDR2 SYGVQD (reference sequence).

This clone was recorded only once. The J gene is TRBJ2-1, the V gene TRBV5-1, with TRBD2 matching 7 bases. In germline, CDR1 is SGHRS, CDR2 YFSETQ. The CDR3 spans 13 residues. V gave up 7 bases and J gave up 8 bases; unmatched junction bases: 9. CDR3: CASRPPGGDEQFF. The DNA for the CDR3 is TGCGCCAGCCGACCCCCTGGGGGGGATGAGCAGTTCTTC.

V is TRBV5-1 and J is TRBJ2-3, with D perhaps TRBD2 (6 bases). CDR3 length equals 15 residues. Germline V gives CDR1 SGHRS, CDR2 YFSETQ. The V and J ends lost 1 base and 1 base respectively, with 10 bases between them. CDR3 in DNA: TGCGCCAGCAGCTTGACCGGGAGCCGCACAGATACGCAGTATTTT. It is translated as CASSLTGSRTDTQYF.

The chain couples TRBV5-1 to TRBJ2-5, with 7 bases that match TRBD2. CDR1 and CDR2 (germline): SGHRS, YFSETQ. The CDR3 has 16 amino acids. V dropped 6 bases and J dropped 4; count of bases not matched to a gene: 15. The CDR3, as DNA: TGCGCCAGCACTTCGGACGGGAGGCGGACAAGAGAGACCCAGTACTTC. The encoded protein is CASTSDGRRTRETQYF.

The chain couples TRBV9 to TRBJ2-2; D unresolved. The CDR3 spans 12 residues. Trimming took off 6 bases at V and 5 bases at J, with 8 bases between the two ends. Germline V gene data show CDR1 as SGDLS and CDR2 as YYNGEE. The CDR3 spells CASTRGTGELFF. The DNA of the CDR3 is TGTGCCAGCACCAGAGGAACCGGGGAGCTGTTTTTT. Variable domain in full (rest from reference TRBV9 and TRBJ2-2): DSGVTQTPKHLITATGQRVTLRCSPRSGDLSVYWYQQSLDQGLQFLIQYYNGEERAKGNILERFSAQQFPDLHSELNLSSLELGDSALYFCASTRGTGELFFGEGSRLTVL.

The chain joins TRBV14 to TRBJ2-1; 8 bases match TRBD2. This CDR3 has 16 residues. Trimming cost V 0 bases and J 10 bases; bases outside gene matches: 11. In germline, CDR1 is SGHDN, CDR2 FVKESK. The CDR3 nucleotides are TGTGCCAGCAGCCAAGATCCCGGGAGGGCCTGGGGAGAGCAGTTCTTC. It codes for CASSQDPGRAWGEQFF.

CDR3 sequence: CASSLARGLNTEAFF. The DNA of the CDR3 is TGTGCCAGCAGCTTGGCCAGGGGCCTGAACACTGAAGCTTTCTTT. The chain combines TRBV5-4 with TRBJ1-1; maybe TRBD1 (6 bases). This CDR3 is 15 amino acids long. V was shortened by 0 bases and J by 0 bases, with 9 bases between the two germline ends. CDR1 and CDR2 from the germline V gene are SGHNT and YYREEE (reference sequence).

This clone occurred a few times. V usage is TRBV6-5 and J usage is TRBJ1-4; maybe TRBD1 (5 bases). CDR1 and CDR2 (germline): MNHEY, SVGAGI. The V and J ends lost 5 bases and 0 bases respectively, with 10 bases between them. CDR3 length: 15 amino acids. The CDR3 DNA reads TGTGCCAGCAGTCCCGACAGAGCAACTAATGAAAAACTGTTTTTT. Translating gives CASSPDRATNEKLFF.

This chain links TRBV5-6 with TRBJ2-1; D remains unclear. Trimming stripped 0 bases from V and 5 bases from J, with 9 bases between. The CDR3 length is 14 residues. The germline V gene encodes CDR1 SGHDT and CDR2 YYEEEE. This CDR3 reads CASSLALDDNEQFF. CDR3 nucleotide sequence: TGTGCCAGCAGCTTGGCTCTAGATGACAATGAGCAGTTCTTC. Full variable domain (rest looked up from reference TRBV5-6 and TRBJ2-1): DAGVTQSPTHLIKTRGQQVTLRCSPKSGHDTVSWYQQALGQGPQFIFQYYEEEERQRGNFPDRFSGHQFPNYSSELNVNALLLGDSALYLCASSLALDDNEQFFGPGTRLTVL.